The count of the clone carrying this TCR beta chain is one. The data stem from a study of blood T cell repertoires in COVID-19. Turning to the study itself: Whether acute or convalescent, the COVID-19 samples came from the United States, Italy and Spain. T cells, B-cell-depleted T cells, or PBMCs provided the cDNA or gDNA that served as material.

Sequencing was performed with immunoSEQ multiplex PCR; in TCRdb, only in-frame clones are kept and a portion is missing. The profile covers around 50,000 clones, with approximately 87% appearing a single time and roughly 4.8% taken by the ten largest. CDR1 and CDR2 from the germline V gene are MNHEY and SMNVEV (reference sequence). The V gene end was trimmed by 7 bases and the J gene end by 0 bases; junction bases not matched to a gene: 9. The CDR3 sequence is 17 residues long. V is TRBV27 and J is TRBJ2-2, with TRBD2 identical over 9 bases. Sequencing was done on a sample of peripheral blood. The sequence was collected from a man aged 40-50 years with active COVID-19. The CDR3 nucleotides are TGTGCCAGCACACTGGGGCGGGAGGGTGCGAACACCGGGGAGCTGTTTTTT. This encodes CASTLGREGANTGELFF.